The rows below give T cell receptor beta chains drawn from one sample of a study of OX40 agonist ivuxolimab in advanced cancers. Using immunoSEQ multiplex PCR, the repertoire was profiled, and TCRdb retains in-frame clones only, with some absent. Altogether over 65,000 clones are present, 84% being singletons, with the ten largest covering around 0.44%. This sample comprised CD4+ or CD8+ T cells sorted from blood, obtained in a trial of the OX40 agonist ivuxolimab. The source of these receptors is an adult with an advanced solid tumor such as melanoma, head and neck, liver or kidney cancer. Each CDR3 is given with its conserved first and last residue. A D gene is named only where the DNA matches it firmly. Clone size, where shown, is once, few, many, or a class for clones that have expanded.

j_call v_call clone_size d_call cdr3_nt cdr3_aa
TRBJ1-3 TRBV13 . TRBD1 TGTGCCAGCAGCCCTGACAGGGGGCCAGTCAACACCATATATTTT CASSPDRGPVNTIYF
TRBJ1-5 TRBV18 . . TGTGCCAGCTCACCCGGGACGGTAATTCAGCCCCAGCATTTT CASSPGTVIQPQHF
TRBJ2-7 TRBV21-1 . . TGTGCCAGCAGCAAAGAGAACAGGGGCCAGATACGGTACGAGCAGTACTTC CASSKENRGQIRYEQYF
TRBJ2-1 TRBV4-1 . . TGCGCCAGCAGCCCGTCCCCAAGGGCCTTCAATGAGCAGTTCTTC CASSPSPRAFNEQFF
TRBJ1-1 TRBV5-1 few . TGCGCCAGCAGCCCGCTGACAGGAGGGAACACTGAAGCTTTCTTT CASSPLTGGNTEAFF
TRBJ1-1 TRBV7-2 . . TGTGCCAGCAGTATGGTCATGAACACTGAAGCTTTCTTT CASSMVMNTEAFF
TRBJ1-2 TRBV7-2 . . TGTGCCAGCAGCTTAAGGCAGGGCGCTAACTATGGCTACACCTTC CASSLRQGANYGYTF
TRBJ1-2 TRBV5-1 once TRBD1 TGCGCCAGCAGCTTGAGGGGACAGGGTGGGAATAACTATGGCTACACCTTC CASSLRGQGGNNYGYTF
TRBJ2-7 TRBV5-5 . TRBD1 TGTGCCAGCAGACAGACAGGGATAGGCGAGCAGTACTTC CASRQTGIGEQYF
TRBJ1-1 TRBV10-1 . . TGCGCCAGCAGTGAGTCTGGGTTGAACACTGAAGCTTTCTTT CASSESGLNTEAFF
TRBJ1-3 TRBV7-9 . . TGTGCCAGCAGCCCAGACAACTCTGGAAACACCATATATTTT CASSPDNSGNTIYF
TRBJ1-2 TRBV6-6 . . TGTGCCAGCAGCCCTGGGGGCAGAAACTATGGCTACACCTTC CASSPGGRNYGYTF
TRBJ1-4 TRBV19 . . TGTGCCAGTAGTCCCCGGACGGGTGAAAAACTGTTTTTT CASSPRTGEKLFF
TRBJ1-6 TRBV6-1 . . TGTGCCAGCAGCTTGGACATTAATTCACCCCTCCACTTT CASSLDINSPLHF
TRBJ2-7 TRBV7-2 . . TGTGCCAGCAGCTTCCGCCCGGAGGCCGGGCTCGGCTACGAGCAGTACTTC CASSFRPEAGLGYEQYF
TRBJ2-1 TRBV2 . . TGTGCCAGCAGTGAGCCCCTGCGGCAGGAGCAGTTCTTC CASSEPLRQEQFF
TRBJ1-1 TRBV28 once . TGTGCCAGCAGTTTGAAGGGCCACACTGAAGCTTTCTTT CASSLKGHTEAFF
TRBJ1-5 TRBV21-1 . . TGTGCCAGCAGCAGAGGACAGGGTCAGCCCCAGCATTTT CASSRGQGQPQHF
TRBJ1-5 TRBV19 . . TGTGCCAGTATCCCTAACTACAGCAGATCTAGCAATCAGCCCCAGCATTTT CASIPNYSRSSNQPQHF
TRBJ1-1 TRBV20-1 . . TGCAGTGCGTGGAAGAACACTGAAGCTTTCTTT CSAWKNTEAFF
TRBJ2-1 TRBV5-1 . TRBD1 TGCGCCAGCACCGCCCTCCGGACAGGGGGCCGTAATGAGCAGTTCTTC CASTALRTGGRNEQFF
TRBJ1-5 TRBV18 . . TGTGCCAGCTCACCGGTGGGATACCAGCCCCAGCATTTT CASSPVGYQPQHF
TRBJ1-2 TRBV6-5 . TRBD1 TGTGCCAGCAGTTACTCCTCGACAGGGGGGCATGGCTACACCTTC CASSYSSTGGHGYTF
TRBJ1-1 TRBV6-5 . . TGTGCCAGCAGCCCCCTGAACACTGAAGCTTTCTTT CASSPLNTEAFF
TRBJ2-2 TRBV2 . TRBD2 TGTGCCAGCTCCCCATTGAGCGGGGGGGCCGGCGGGGAGCTGTTTTTT CASSPLSGGAGGELFF
TRBJ2-2 TRBV2 . . TGTGCCAGCAGTTTCGACAGCTTGAGGAACACCGGGGAGCTGTTTTTT CASSFDSLRNTGELFF
TRBJ2-5 TRBV7-3 . . TGTGCCAGCAGCTTAGGTATAGAGGGAGTGGTGGAGACCCAGTACTTC CASSLGIEGVVETQYF
TRBJ2-3 TRBV11-2 few . TGTGTGCCTGGGGGCGCAACAGATACGCAGTATTTT CVPGGATDTQYF
TRBJ2-1 TRBV28 . TRBD2 TGTGCCAGCAGTAGGACTAGCTTTAATGAGCAGTTCTTC CASSRTSFNEQFF
TRBJ2-5 TRBV11-3 . . TGTGCCAGCAGCACCCGCGGGAACCAAGAGACCCAGTACTTC CASSTRGNQETQYF
TRBJ2-3 TRBV5-1 . TRBD2 TGCGCCAGCAGCCCGGGGACTAGCCGCACCACAGATACGCAGTATTTT CASSPGTSRTTDTQYF
TRBJ1-1 TRBV6-5 . . TGTGCCAGCCTCCCAGGCAGTAAGAACACTGAAGCTTTCTTT CASLPGSKNTEAFF
TRBJ2-2 TRBV2 . TRBD1 TGTGCCAGCAGTGGGCAGGGGGCTAATACCGGGGAGCTGTTTTTT CASSGQGANTGELFF
TRBJ2-2 TRBV7-7 once . TGTGCCAGCAGCTTACGGGGGAACACCGGGGAGCTGTTTTTT CASSLRGNTGELFF
TRBJ1-4 TRBV6-5 . . TGTGCCAGCAGCCGTACTCAGGGTCGGCGTGAAAAACTGTTTTTT CASSRTQGRREKLFF